The 30 T cell receptor beta chains below all came from one sample that was sequenced in a study of T cells in Graves' hyperthyroidism and ophthalmopathy. RNA transcripts were the template for amplifying TCR beta CDR3 regions. The primer set for the first-round RT-PCR of the TCR CDR3 was HTBI. MiXCR, run by TCRdb on the multiplex PCR reads, gives a single entry per CDR3 protein. The sample holds 800,000 or so distinct CDR3 sequences, about two fifths seen once. The sequenced sample was blood. The receptors here all came from a young man with Graves' hyperthyroidism.

The chain couples TRBV7-3 to TRBJ1-1; no definite D call. V gave up 4 bases and J gave up 0 bases, with 15 bases separating them. CDR1 and CDR2 (germline): SGHTA, FQGTGA. This CDR3 spans 16 amino acids. The CDR3 sequence is CASSSFGPSMNTEAFF. In DNA form, the CDR3 reads TGTGCCAGCAGCTCTTTCGGACCCTCTATGAACACTGAAGCTTTCTTT.

The V gene is TRBV20-1, the J gene TRBJ1-6; D is unresolved. Germline CDR1 and CDR2: DFQATT and SNEGSKA (reference sequence). Trimming removed 0 bases at V and 5 bases at J, with 8 bases between. The CDR3 consists of 14 residues. The DNA of the CDR3 is TGCAGTGCTAGAGAGGCGGGGAATAATTCACCCCTCCACTTT. Its translation: CSAREAGNNSPLHF.

The CDR3 nucleotides are TGTGCCAGCAGCCCTACAGGGGGCTACACTAGCGGATTCTACGAGCAGTACTTC. Its translation: CASSPTGGYTSGFYEQYF. This sequence joins TRBV7-8 and TRBJ2-7, with D possibly TRBD1 on 9 matching bases. Trimming took 5 bases from V and 3 from J, leaving 26 bases between them. Germline V gene lookup returns CDR1 SGHVS and CDR2 FQNEAQ. The CDR3 consists of 18 residues.

With respect to this clonotype: Relative to the germline gene, one junction end is altered; a read error may explain this. The chain has TRBV7-7 and TRBJ1-3; D unresolved. The CDR3 sequence is 21 residues long. Per the germline V gene, CDR1 is SSHAT and CDR2 is FNYEAQ (reference sequence). CDR3 region: CASSFARILFSRLYSGNTIYF. The CDR3 DNA is TGTGCTAGCAGCTTTGCCCGGATTCTCTTTAGCAGGCTCTACTCTGGAAACACCATATATTTT.

Concerning this clonotype itself: This may stem from a read error, because a much larger clone lies one nucleotide away. The V call is TRBV7-2, the J call TRBJ1-6; D gene unclear. CDR1 and CDR2 (germline): SGHTA, FQGNSA. The CDR3 spans 13 residues. CDR3 sequence: CASGFGPNSPLHF. In nucleotides, the CDR3 is TGTGCCAGCGGCTTTGGGCCGAATTCACCCCTCCACTTT. The variable domain in full, completed from reference TRBV7-2 and TRBJ1-6, reads GAGVSQSPSNKVTEKGKDVELRCDPISGHTALYWYRQSLGQGLEFLIYFQGNSAPDKSGLPSDRFSAERTGGSVSTLTIQRTQQEDSAVYLCASGFGPNSPLHFGNGTRLTVT.

A few counts support this clonotype. The chain is built from TRBV5-6 and TRBJ1-1; 10 bases are shared with TRBD1. The CDR3 is 16 amino acids. V gave up 3 bases and J gave up 3 bases; unmatched junction bases: 8. From germline, CDR1 is SGHDT and CDR2 YYEEEE. CDR3 protein: CASSWGTGVGYTEAFF. CDR3 DNA sequence: TGTGCCAGCAGCTGGGGGACAGGGGTTGGATACACTGAAGCTTTCTTT.

This clonotype was seen many times. The chain couples TRBV29-1 to TRBJ1-1; D perhaps matches TRBD1 (6 bases). The CDR3 runs to 12 residues. V dropped 3 bases and J dropped 6 bases, with 11 bases sitting between them. The germline V gene has CDR1 SQVTM and CDR2 ANQGSEA. The DNA of the CDR3 is TGCAGCGTTGACAGGGGCGGCTCTGAAGCTTTCTTT. This encodes CSVDRGGSEAFF.

V and J are TRBV12-3 or TRBV12-4 and TRBJ1-5; 7 bases agree with TRBD1. There are 15 residues in the CDR3. Trimming at V came to 7 bases and at J to 2 bases, leaving 8 bases not matched to a gene. DNA for the CDR3: TGTGCCAGCAATTACGGACAGGCAGGCAATCAGCCCCAGCATTTT. Translation gives CASNYGQAGNQPQHF.

V usage is TRBV11-2 and J usage is TRBJ1-1; TRBD1 aligns across 8 bases. The length of the CDR3 is 17 residues. J lost 1 base, V lost 3 bases, and 10 bases had no gene match. The germline CDR1 and CDR2 sequences are SGHAT and FQNNGV. The CDR3 DNA reads as TGTGCCAGCAGCTTTTGGGACAGGCGGACACAGAACACTGAAGCTTTCTTT. As protein: CASSFWDRRTQNTEAFF.

V gene TRBV25-1 combines with J gene TRBJ1-4, with 7 bases fitting TRBD1. Germline assignment: CDR1 MGHDK and CDR2 SYGVNS. This CDR3 contains 14 residues. V gave up 8 bases and J gave up 7 bases; unmatched junction bases: 10. This CDR3 is CASPPTTGTEKLFF. CDR3 in DNA: TGTGCCAGCCCGCCTACGACAGGGACTGAAAAACTGTTTTTT.

This clonotype was detected a few times. The CDR3 DNA reads as TGTGCCAGCTTACCCTCGGACAGAAAGAACACTGAAGCTTTCTTT. Its translation: CASLPSDRKNTEAFF. V is TRBV7-8 and J is TRBJ1-1; D is perhaps TRBD1 (6 bases). The CDR3 has 15 residues. Per the germline V gene, CDR1 is SGHVS and CDR2 is FQNEAQ. V shed 8 bases and J shed 1 base, with 17 bases lying between them.

This clonotype has at least ten counts. The chain has TRBV19 and TRBJ1-5; D is perhaps TRBD1 (5 bases). In germline, CDR1 is LNHDA, CDR2 SQIVND (reference sequence). Trimming pared 2 bases from V and 6 bases from J, leaving 11 bases between. The CDR3 is 14 amino acids. CDR3 protein: CASSIRGERQPQHF. In nucleotides, the CDR3 is TGTGCCAGTAGTATACGAGGGGAACGTCAGCCCCAGCATTTT.

The chain couples TRBV2 to TRBJ2-2, with D perhaps matching TRBD1 (5 bases). Between the trimmed V and J ends, which lost 7 bases and 7 bases, there was a span of 16 bases. Germline CDR1 SNHLY, CDR2 FYNNEI. This CDR3 is built from 14 residues. CDR3 DNA: TGTGCCAGCATTTCCCAGGGCTCCGGCGGGGAGCTGTTTTTT. This sequence encodes CASISQGSGGELFF.

This clonotype has just a few counts. The chain combines TRBV4-1 with TRBJ2-5; no clear D. The germline gives CDR1 MGHRA, CDR2 YSYEKL. The CDR3 extends over 14 amino acids. V shed 1 base and J shed 6 bases, with 12 bases lying between them. This chain's CDR3 is CASSQGQRSQTQYF. The CDR3 nucleotides are TGCGCCAGCAGCCAAGGGCAGAGAAGTCAGACCCAGTACTTC.

The V and J genes are TRBV20-1 and TRBJ1-1, with a weak D call TRBD1 (6 bases). Trimming removed 3 bases at V and 0 bases at J, with 17 bases between. This CDR3 has 16 residues. The germline CDR1 and CDR2 sequences are DFQATT and SNEGSKA (reference sequence). The CDR3 sequence is CSARDSGGLVNTEAFF. For the CDR3, the DNA is TGCAGTGCTAGGGACAGCGGGGGCCTCGTGAACACTGAAGCTTTCTTT.

This clonotype was picked up a small number of times. J is TRBJ2-7 and V is TRBV20-1; D possibly corresponds to TRBD2 (5 bases). Germline CDR1 DFQATT, CDR2 SNEGSKA (reference sequence). Trimming cost V 2 bases and J 4 bases, with 9 bases left between them. The CDR3 totals 12 residues. The CDR3 region has the DNA TGCAGTGCTAGAACGGGGAGATACGAGCAGTACTTC. Protein: CSARTGRYEQYF.

This sequence joins TRBV5-6 and TRBJ1-1, with D unresolved. Germline lookup yields CDR1 SGHDT and CDR2 YYEEEE. The CDR3 consists of 13 residues. Trimming removed 3 bases from V and 6 bases from J, with 12 bases in between. CDR3 protein: CASSSQEWSEAFF. The CDR3, as DNA: TGTGCCAGCAGCTCCCAGGAGTGGTCTGAAGCTTTCTTT.

J is TRBJ2-7 and V is TRBV7-8; no definite D call. The CDR3 covers 13 residues. The V gene lost 4 bases and the J gene lost 2 bases, with 9 bases spanning the gap. CDR1 and CDR2 (germline): SGHVS, FQNEAQ. CDR3 sequence: CASSSHPPYEQYF. CDR3 nucleotide sequence: TGTGCCAGCAGCTCCCACCCACCCTACGAGCAGTACTTC.

This sequence joins TRBV5-4 and TRBJ1-6; D call uncertain. V was shortened by 7 bases and J by 8 bases, with 13 bases between the two germline ends. Looked up from germline, CDR1 is SGHNT and CDR2 is YYREEE (reference sequence). This CDR3 has 13 amino acids. The CDR3 sequence is CASATAEDSPLHF. CDR3 bases: TGTGCCAGCGCGACTGCCGAGGATTCACCCCTCCACTTT.

The chain links TRBV20-1 to TRBJ2-7; D is unclear. V lost 0 bases, J lost 2 bases, and 11 bases lay in between. The CDR3 length is 14 residues. Germline lookup yields CDR1 DFQATT and CDR2 SNEGSKA (reference sequence). CDR3 nucleotides: TGCAGTGCTAGAGATGGAGCCAGCGCCTACGAGCAGTACTTC. It yields the protein CSARDGASAYEQYF.

The V gene is TRBV4-1, the J gene TRBJ2-7, with 7 nucleotides matching TRBD1. V lost 0 bases, J lost 4 bases, and 9 bases stayed unmatched. The CDR3 extends over 16 amino acids. Germline CDR1 MGHRA, CDR2 YSYEKL. Written as DNA, the CDR3 is TGCGCCAGCAGCCAAGAGGTTACGACAGGGTCGTACGAGCAGTACTTC. It is translated as CASSQEVTTGSYEQYF.

This clonotype was detected ten times or more. This chain connects TRBV7-2 to TRBJ2-2; D not certain. Germline V gene data show CDR1 as SGHTA and CDR2 as FQGNSA. The CDR3 loop spans 12 amino acids. V was cut by 5 bases and J by 8 bases, with 9 bases left in between. In DNA, the CDR3 is TGTGCCAGCAGCCCCTCGGTGGGGGAGCTGTTTTTT. It codes for CASSPSVGELFF.

J is TRBJ1-6 and V is TRBV7-6; TRBD1 is a possible D gene (5 bases). This CDR3 has 15 residues. Trimming took off 5 bases at V and 5 bases at J, with 13 bases between the two ends. Per the germline V gene, CDR1 is SGHVS and CDR2 is FNYEAQ. CDR3 sequence (DNA): TGTGCCAGCAGCGTTGGGGACGTAGATAATTCACCCCTCCACTTT. This encodes CASSVGDVDNSPLHF. The full variable domain, in which reference TRBV7-6 and TRBJ1-6 provide the parts outside the CDR3, is GAGVSQSPRYKVTKRGQDVALRCDPISGHVSLYWYRQALGQGPEFLTYFNYEAQQDKSGLPNDRFSAERPEGSISTLTIQRTEQRDSAMYRCASSVGDVDNSPLHFGNGTRLTVT.

This chain connects TRBV7-9 to TRBJ2-2; weak D call: TRBD1 (5 bases). The CDR3 is 13 residues long. Germline assignment: CDR1 SEHNR and CDR2 FQNEAQ (reference sequence). V was pared by 5 bases and J by 8 bases, with 12 bases between. CDR3 loop: CASSARQTGELFF. The CDR3 coding sequence is TGTGCCAGCAGCGCGAGACAGACAGGGGAGCTGTTTTTT.

This clonotype has more than one count but fewer than ten. This chain connects TRBV29-1 to TRBJ2-2; the D is unclear. V lost 3 bases, J lost 5 bases, and 7 bases lay in between. The CDR3 consists of 12 residues. Germline CDR1 SQVTM, CDR2 ANQGSEA. CDR3: CSVEFQTGELFF. Written as DNA, the CDR3 is TGCAGCGTTGAGTTCCAAACCGGGGAGCTGTTTTTT.

Only a few counts were recorded for this clonotype. The rearrangement uses TRBV7-9 and TRBJ2-7; D possibly corresponds to TRBD1 (6 bases). From germline, CDR1 is SEHNR and CDR2 FQNEAQ (reference sequence). The V and J ends lost 5 bases and 6 bases respectively, with 20 bases between them. The CDR3 covers 15 residues. The CDR3 loop reads CASSPPTGAPGEQYF. CDR3 in DNA: TGTGCCAGCAGCCCCCCGACAGGCGCCCCTGGCGAGCAGTACTTC.

This clonotype has a count of ten or more. The chain combines TRBV7-9 with TRBJ1-1, with D perhaps matching TRBD1 (6 bases). Germline assignment: CDR1 SEHNR and CDR2 FQNEAQ (reference sequence). The V and J ends lost 2 bases and 3 bases respectively, with 13 bases between them. This CDR3 comprises 15 residues. The CDR3 region is CASSLMAGADTEAFF. Here the CDR3 DNA reads TGTGCCAGCAGCTTAATGGCAGGGGCTGACACTGAAGCTTTCTTT.

On this clonotype: At one end, the junction sequence differs from germline, possibly due to a read error. This chain joins TRBV7-7 and TRBJ2-5; 12 bases match TRBD1. In germline, CDR1 is SSHAT, CDR2 FNYEAQ (reference sequence). The CDR3 spans 16 residues. The CDR3 sequence: CASSPYPGTGGETQYF. CDR3 bases: TGTGCTAGCAGCCCATATCCCGGGACAGGGGGCGAGACCCAGTACTTC.

The chain is built from TRBV10-3 and TRBJ2-5; possibly TRBD1 for D (5 bases). Germline lookup yields CDR1 ENHRY and CDR2 SYGVKD. The CDR3 contains 12 residues. Trimming took off 10 bases at V and 7 bases at J, with 16 bases between the two ends. The CDR3 spells CATLGRQGTQYF. The DNA of the CDR3 is TGTGCCACATTGGGCCGCCAGGGGACCCAGTACTTC.

The chain has TRBV29-1 and TRBJ2-5, with 9 bases fitting TRBD2. This CDR3 contains 11 residues. Germline values: CDR1 SQVTM, CDR2 ANQGSEA. Trimming removed 4 bases from V and 7 bases from J; junction bases left unmatched: 1. CDR3 DNA sequence: TGCAGCGTTGCAGCGGGAGGGACCCAGTACTTC. Protein product: CSVAAGGTQYF. The complete variable domain, with remaining parts taken from reference TRBV29-1 and TRBJ2-5, reads SAVISQKPSRDICQRGTSLTIQCQVDSQVTMMFWYRQQPGQSLTLIATANQGSEATYESGFVIDKFPISRPNLTFSTLTVSNMSPEDSSIYLCSVAAGGTQYFGPGTRLLVL.